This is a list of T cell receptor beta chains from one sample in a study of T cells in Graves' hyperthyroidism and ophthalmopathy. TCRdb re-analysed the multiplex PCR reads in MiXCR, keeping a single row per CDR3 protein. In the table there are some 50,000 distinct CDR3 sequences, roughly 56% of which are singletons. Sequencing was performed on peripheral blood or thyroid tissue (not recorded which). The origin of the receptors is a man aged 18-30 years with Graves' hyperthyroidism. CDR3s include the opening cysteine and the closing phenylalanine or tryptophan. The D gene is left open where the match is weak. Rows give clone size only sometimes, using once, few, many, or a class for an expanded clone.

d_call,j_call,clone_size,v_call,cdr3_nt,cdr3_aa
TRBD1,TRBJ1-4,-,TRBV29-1,TGCAGCGTTGAATCAGGGGGTACTAATGAAAAACTGTTTTTT,CSVESGGTNEKLFF
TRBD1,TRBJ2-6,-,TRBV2,TGTGCCAGCAACCCCCGGGACAGGGGGCGTGGGGCCAACGTCCTGACTTTC,CASNPRDRGRGANVLTF
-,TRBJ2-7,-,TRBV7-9,TGTGCCAGCAGCTTTGGCGATGGACAGTCAACTTACGAGCAGTACTTC,CASSFGDGQSTYEQYF
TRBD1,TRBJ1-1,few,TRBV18,TGTGCCAGCTCACCACCTTCGACAGGGTCGAACACTGAAGCTTTCTTT,CASSPPSTGSNTEAFF
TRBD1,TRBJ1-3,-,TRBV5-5,TGTGCCAGCAGCTTAGACAGGGGAACTGGAAACACCATATATTTT,CASSLDRGTGNTIYF
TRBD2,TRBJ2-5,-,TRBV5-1,TGCGCCAGCAGCTTGGGCCCTAGCGGGAGTGGTACGGAGACCCAGTACTTC,CASSLGPSGSGTETQYF
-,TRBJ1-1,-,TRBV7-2,TGTGCCAGCAGCCCGGGGCTACAGAACACTGAAGCTTTCTTT,CASSPGLQNTEAFF
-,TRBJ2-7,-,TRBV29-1,TGCAGCGTTGACGGATCCTACGAGCAGTACTTC,CSVDGSYEQYF
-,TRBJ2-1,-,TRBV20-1,TGCAGTGCTAGCGGATTAGGAGACAATGAGCAGTTCTTC,CSASGLGDNEQFF
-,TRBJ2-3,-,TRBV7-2,TGTGCCAGCAGCTTACCCCTTAGTGCGGTCACAGATACGCAGTATTTT,CASSLPLSAVTDTQYF
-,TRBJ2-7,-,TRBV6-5,TGTGCCAGCAGTTACAGTGGTTCCTACGAGCAGTACTTC,CASSYSGSYEQYF
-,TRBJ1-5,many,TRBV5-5,TGTGCCAGCAGCTTGTGGGGCCACAATCAGCCCCAGCATTTT,CASSLWGHNQPQHF
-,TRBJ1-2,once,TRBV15,TGTGCCACCAGCGAAGTAAAGACGATGAGTGAGGGCTACACCTTC,CATSEVKTMSEGYTF
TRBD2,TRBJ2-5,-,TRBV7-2,TGTGCCAGCAGCCCCATCCTAGCGGCAGAGACCCAGTACTTC,CASSPILAAETQYF
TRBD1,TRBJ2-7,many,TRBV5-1,TGCGCCAGCAGCATCGGGACAGGCTACGAGCAGTACTTC,CASSIGTGYEQYF
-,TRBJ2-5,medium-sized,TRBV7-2,TGTGCCAGCAGCTCAGGACCGATCCGATCCCAGTACTTC,CASSSGPIRSQYF
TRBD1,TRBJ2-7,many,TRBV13,TGTGCCAGCAGTTTCGTCCCGGGACAGGGTGACGAGCAGTACTTC,CASSFVPGQGDEQYF